A single sample gave rise to the 24 T cell receptor beta chains below, sequenced in a study of T cell responses to AZD1222 COVID-19 vaccine (dated by TCRdb to the early 2020s). This specimen's time point label, interpreted: baseline before first vaccination. Libraries came from the immunoSEQ multiplex PCR assay. TCRdb took this table from immuneACCESS and kept in-frame rearrangements with V and J called. Such tables lack part of the clones; where checked against another copy, unresolved V genes explain under half of the gap, and the rest is unexplained. This sample is represented by 70,000 or so clones; more than 70% of them were singletons. Clones ranked in the top ten supply about an eighth of the sample. This specimen consisted of peripheral blood, obtained on day 0 of AZD1222 vaccination. The receptors stem from an adult in good health.

The rearrangement uses TRBV28 and TRBJ1-5, with a weak D call TRBD1 (6 bases). The germline CDR1 and CDR2 sequences are MDHEN and SYDVKM. This CDR3 is built from 17 residues. V was trimmed by 7 bases and J by 6 bases, leaving 25 bases between them. CDR3 protein: CASTLRGGYVLVQPQHF. CDR3 DNA: TGTGCCAGCACCTTAAGGGGGGGCTATGTTTTGGTTCAGCCCCAGCATTTT.

The gene calls are TRBV5-6 and TRBJ2-7; D perhaps matches TRBD1 (6 bases). The CDR3 sequence is 13 residues long. Germline CDR1 is SGHDT and CDR2 is YYEEEE. The germline V and J ends were trimmed by 4 bases and 4 bases, with 12 bases remaining between them. The CDR3 region is CASSGTRSYEQYF. The CDR3 nucleotides read TGTGCCAGCAGCGGGACAAGGTCATACGAGCAGTACTTC.

CDR3 nucleotides: TGTGCCAGCAGCAGGACTAGCGGGGCCACGGAGACCCAGTACTTC. Translating gives CASSRTSGATETQYF. The J gene is TRBJ2-5, the V gene TRBV6-4; TRBD2 aligns across 12 bases. CDR3 size: 15 residues. CDR1 is MRHNA and CDR2 is SNTAGT in the germline V gene. J was trimmed by 5 bases and V by 6 bases; bases with no gene match: 7.

V is TRBV3-1 (or the pseudogene TRBV3-2) and J is TRBJ2-2; D remains ambiguous. The length of the CDR3 is 16 residues. Per the germline V gene, CDR1 is LGHDT and CDR2 is YNNKEL (reference sequence). The V end was cut by 1 base, the J end by 0 bases, with 9 bases between. CDR3 nucleotides: TGTGCCAGCAGCCAAGTAAGACTCTCGAACACCGGGGAGCTGTTTTTT. This encodes CASSQVRLSNTGELFF.

This chain joins TRBV7-9 and TRBJ2-7, with D perhaps TRBD1 (5 bases). Per the germline V gene, CDR1 is SEHNR and CDR2 is FQNEAQ (reference sequence). V lost 1 base and J lost 5, with 15 bases in between. CDR3 length: 15 amino acids. The CDR3 region is CASSLVRTITDEQYF. CDR3 coding DNA: TGTGCCAGCAGCTTAGTCAGGACAATAACCGACGAGCAGTACTTC.

CDR3 sequence reads: CASSFIGQGNQPQHF. The CDR3, as DNA: TGTGCCAGCAGCTTTATAGGACAGGGAAATCAGCCCCAGCATTTT. The chain employs TRBV5-4 and TRBJ1-5; 8 bases match TRBD1. Looked up from germline, CDR1 is SGHNT and CDR2 is YYREEE (reference sequence). The length of the CDR3 is 15 residues. V was pared by 2 bases and J by 4 bases, with 5 bases of the junction left unmatched.

The chain combines TRBV5-4 with TRBJ2-3; TRBD1 agrees at 9 bases. The length of the CDR3 is 14 residues. Germline-derived CDR1 and CDR2 are SGHNT and YYREEE (reference sequence). V lost 5 bases to trimming and J lost 4 bases; unmatched junction nucleotides: 5. The CDR3 nucleotides are TGTGCCAGCAGTATTGACAGGGGGGCAGATACGCAGTATTTT. Its translation: CASSIDRGADTQYF.

The chain joins TRBV11-2 to TRBJ1-6; D ambiguous. The length of the CDR3 is 14 residues. The V end lost 8 bases, the J end lost 0 bases, and 8 bases lay between the germline ends. Germline loops: CDR1 SGHAT, CDR2 FQNNGV. The CDR3: CASSLSSYNSPLHF. In DNA, the CDR3 is TGTGCCAGCTCCCTCAGCTCCTATAATTCACCCCTCCACTTT.

The chain joins TRBV20-1 to TRBJ2-5; 7 bases match TRBD1. The CDR3 has 13 amino acids. CDR1 is DFQATT, CDR2 SNEGSKA, per germline (reference sequence). V lost 3 bases to trimming and J lost 2 bases; unmatched junction nucleotides: 3. CDR3: CSASGTEQETQYF. The CDR3 DNA reads as TGCAGTGCTAGTGGGACAGAACAAGAGACCCAGTACTTC.

This sequence joins TRBV6-5 and TRBJ1-2; tentatively, D is TRBD1 (6 bases). The germline V and J ends were trimmed by 7 bases and 8 bases, with 17 bases remaining between them. CDR3 length: 13 amino acids. Germline V gives CDR1 MNHEY, CDR2 SVGAGI. CDR3 bases: TGTGCCAGCACACAAGGGGGTTTGAAGGGCTACACCTTC. This gives the protein CASTQGGLKGYTF.

This clone was counted once. The junction differs from germline at one of its ends, possibly a read error. The rearrangement joins TRBV18 to TRBJ1-6; 7 bases align to TRBD1. CDR3 length: 15 residues. CDR1 KGHSH and CDR2 LQKENI come from the germline V gene. The CDR3 reads CASSPLGTVDSPLHF. CDR3 DNA: TGTGCCAGCTCCCCACTTGGGACAGTCGATTCACCCCTCCACTTT. The complete variable domain, with remaining parts taken from reference TRBV18 and TRBJ1-6, reads NAGVMQNPRHLVRRRGQEARLRCSPMKGHSHVYWYRQLPEEGLKFMVYLQKENIIDESGMPKERFSAEFPKEGPSILRIQQVVRGDSAAYFCASSPLGTVDSPLHFGNGTRLTVT.

The chain has TRBV7-9 and TRBJ2-3, with 8 bases identical to TRBD2. V lost 2 bases to trimming and J lost 3 bases; unmatched junction nucleotides: 7. Germline-derived CDR1 and CDR2 are SEHNR and FQNEAQ (reference sequence). CDR3 size: 16 residues. The CDR3 DNA sequence: TGTGCCAGCAGCTTACTCCGAGCGGGGGTAACAGATACGCAGTATTTT. Protein: CASSLLRAGVTDTQYF.

The chain is built from TRBV7-9 and TRBJ2-2, with no clear D. Trimming took off 10 bases at V and 2 bases at J, with 17 bases between the two ends. Germline V CDR1 and CDR2: SEHNR, FQNEAQ (reference sequence). The CDR3 runs 15 residues. The DNA of the CDR3 is TGTGCCATACGAGAGGTGGGCAGCAACACCGGGGAGCTGTTTTTT. This gives the protein CAIREVGSNTGELFF. Full variable domain (outside the CDR3, taken from reference TRBV7-9 and TRBJ2-2): DTGVSQNPRHKITKRGQNVTFRCDPISEHNRLYWYRQTLGQGPEFLTYFQNEAQLEKSRLLSDRFSAERPKGSFSTLEIQRTEQGDSAMYLCAIREVGSNTGELFFGEGSRLTVL.

The CDR3 region has the DNA TGTGCCAGCAGCCCTCGCCAGTTGGGCTTAACAGACTCCCAAGAGACCCAGTACTTC. It translates to CASSPRQLGLTDSQETQYF. This chain uses TRBV7-9 with TRBJ2-5; D uncertain. Trimming stripped 5 bases from V and 1 base from J, with 26 bases between. From germline, CDR1 is SEHNR and CDR2 FQNEAQ (reference sequence). This CDR3 has 19 amino acids.

The chain carries TRBV7-6 and TRBJ2-3; 8 bases agree with TRBD2. After removal of 2 bases from V and 2 bases from J, the junction contained 6 bases not matched to a gene. The germline gives CDR1 SGHVS, CDR2 FNYEAQ. The CDR3 is 16 residues long. The CDR3 loop reads CASSLFQRGNTDTQYF. CDR3 DNA sequence: TGTGCCAGCAGCTTATTTCAGCGGGGGAACACAGATACGCAGTATTTT.

J is TRBJ1-2 and V is TRBV6-5; D possibly corresponds to TRBD1 (6 bases). V shed 6 bases and J shed 3 bases, with 14 bases lying between them. The CDR3 consists of 14 residues. CDR1 is MNHEY, CDR2 SVGAGI, per germline. CDR3 DNA sequence: TGTGCCAGCAGAACCGGAGGGGGGTACTATGGCTACACCTTC. This translates into CASRTGGGYYGYTF.

The chain has TRBV6-5 and TRBJ2-7; D might be TRBD1 or TRBD2, each matching 7 bases. Germline V gene sequence: CDR1 MNHEY, CDR2 SVGAGI. This CDR3 region has 14 residues. Deletions cut 1 base from V and 7 bases from J, with 14 bases between. CDR3 region: CASSYFQGGGEQYF. The CDR3 region has the DNA TGTGCCAGCAGTTACTTCCAGGGGGGGGGAGAGCAGTACTTC.

This chain uses TRBV6-4 with TRBJ1-6; 9 nucleotides line up with TRBD1. Trimming removed 7 bases from V and 6 bases from J; junction bases left unmatched: 10. CDR1 and CDR2 from the germline V gene are MRHNA and SNTAGT. The CDR3 runs to 16 residues. CDR3 sequence reads: CASTEDRGMINSPLHF. DNA of the CDR3: TGTGCCAGCACCGAGGACAGGGGAATGATTAATTCACCCCTCCACTTT.

This rearrangement joins TRBV19 to TRBJ2-5, with a tentative D call TRBD1 (5 bases). From germline, CDR1 is LNHDA and CDR2 SQIVND (reference sequence). The CDR3 covers 11 residues. Trimming stripped 10 bases from V and 3 bases from J, with 9 bases between. For the CDR3, the DNA is TGTGCCACTCAGACAGAAGAGACCCAGTACTTC. Translation gives CATQTEETQYF.

The chain uses TRBV28 and TRBJ2-3, with 9 bases aligning to TRBD2. The germline gives CDR1 MDHEN, CDR2 SYDVKM. There are 16 residues in the CDR3. Trimming removed 3 bases from V and 0 bases from J; junction bases left unmatched: 4. The CDR3 DNA reads TGTGCCAGCAGTTTTGCGGGGGGGCTAAGCACAGATACGCAGTATTTT. This encodes CASSFAGGLSTDTQYF.

The rearrangement uses TRBV3-1 (or the pseudogene TRBV3-2) and TRBJ2-5, with 16 nucleotides matching TRBD2. V gave up 3 bases and J gave up 5 bases; unmatched junction bases: 3. There are 16 residues in the CDR3. CDR1 is LGHDT, CDR2 YNNKEL, per germline (reference sequence). CDR3 sequence reads: CASSQGLAGGQETQYF. Written as DNA, the CDR3 is TGTGCCAGCAGCCAGGGACTAGCGGGGGGGCAGGAGACCCAGTACTTC.

The chain employs TRBV11-2 and TRBJ2-3; D gene unclear. The CDR3 length is 14 residues. The V gene lost 5 bases and the J gene lost 2 bases, with 11 bases spanning the gap. CDR1 is SGHAT and CDR2 is FQNNGV in the germline V gene. CDR3 nucleotides: TGTGCCAGCAGCATACGGGCAAACACAGATACGCAGTATTTT. This gives the protein CASSIRANTDTQYF.

The V and J genes are TRBV5-1 and TRBJ2-7; tentatively, D is TRBD1 (6 bases). Trimming shortened V by 4 bases and J by 1 base, and 18 bases separated the two germline ends. CDR1 is SGHRS, CDR2 YFSETQ, per germline. This CDR3 has 16 amino acids. DNA of the CDR3: TGCGCCAGCAGCCGAAATGGACAGAATCCATCCTACGAGCAGTACTTC. This translates into CASSRNGQNPSYEQYF.

V is TRBV3-1 (or the pseudogene TRBV3-2) and J is TRBJ1-1; D is undetermined. Germline V lookup: CDR1 LGHDT, CDR2 YNNKEL (reference sequence). Between the trimmed V and J ends, which lost 6 bases and 6 bases, there was a span of 11 bases. This CDR3 comprises 12 residues. The CDR3, as DNA: TGTGCCAGCAGTCCCCCCGGGGCTGAAGCTTTCTTT. It specifies CASSPPGAEAFF.